These 20 T cell receptor beta chains originate from one sample sequenced in a study of cytomegalovirus exposure and HLA in healthy donors. Primers for the PCR totalled 60 Vbeta and 13 Jbeta. Measured with immunoSEQ multiplex PCR; TCRdb has only the in-frame clones, and not every one. The sample lists about 100,000 clones; approximately 75% were seen once. Sequencing was carried out using PBMCs. Receptors were obtained from a female donor in good health and CMV-seropositive.

This clone came up once. The rearrangement joins TRBV29-1 to TRBJ1-1; D might be TRBD1 (6 bases). Germline assignment: CDR1 SQVTM and CDR2 ANQGSEA. CDR3 length: 13 amino acids. The ends were cut back, 5 bases at V and 0 bases at J, with 10 bases in the middle. As DNA, the CDR3 is TGCAGCGTTAAGGGGGGGGTGAACACTGAAGCTTTCTTT. Residues: CSVKGGVNTEAFF.

V and J are TRBV4-3 and TRBJ2-5; 11 bases agree with TRBD2. Germline CDR1 LGHNA, CDR2 YSLEER. The CDR3 is 18 amino acids. V shed 0 bases, J shed 2 bases, and the junction held 8 bases outside the gene matches. The CDR3 DNA reads TGCGCCAGCAGCCAAGATAGGATAGCGGGGGGGAAACAAGAGACCCAGTACTTC. Translation: CASSQDRIAGGKQETQYF.

The genes are TRBV29-1 and TRBJ2-7; 13 bases are shared with TRBD2. From germline, CDR1 is SQVTM and CDR2 ANQGSEA. The CDR3 length is 16 residues. V shed 6 bases, J shed 0 bases, and the junction held 8 bases outside the gene matches. This chain's CDR3 is CSVKGLAGISSYEQYF. The CDR3 DNA reads as TGCAGCGTAAAGGGACTAGCGGGGATAAGCTCCTACGAGCAGTACTTC.

The V call is TRBV27, the J call TRBJ2-7, with 7 positions matching TRBD2. J gave up 6 bases and V 1 base, and 21 bases lay outside the gene matches. There are 19 residues in the CDR3. The V gene's germline CDR1 is MNHEY and CDR2 SMNVEV (reference sequence). The CDR3 DNA is TGTGCCAGCAGTTTATTCCCAACTTTAAGGACTAGTTCCCAACCCGAGCAGTACTTC. Amino acid sequence: CASSLFPTLRTSSQPEQYF.

The chain joins TRBV12-5 to TRBJ1-2, with 9 bases lining up with TRBD1. Trimming took 3 bases from V and 8 from J; bases not matched to a gene: 4. The V gene's germline CDR1 is LGHNT and CDR2 FRNRAP. The CDR3 consists of 13 residues. The CDR3 coding sequence is TGTGCTAGTGGTTTACAGGGGGCGAGAGGCTACACCTTC. Translation: CASGLQGARGYTF.

This rearrangement joins TRBV5-6 to TRBJ2-3; no reliable D call. This CDR3 is built from 16 residues. The V end lost 3 bases, the J end lost 2 bases, and 16 bases lay between the germline ends. CDR1 is SGHDT, CDR2 YYEEEE, per germline. The CDR3 DNA reads as TGTGCCAGCAGCTCGTGGCTTCTGCCCAACACAGATACGCAGTATTTT. It translates to CASSSWLLPNTDTQYF.

The V and J genes are TRBV4-3 and TRBJ2-1, with D possibly matching TRBD1 (6 bases). The CDR3 runs to 14 residues. V gave up 4 bases and J gave up 10 bases, with 17 bases separating them. CDR1 and CDR2 from the germline V gene are LGHNA and YSLEER. The CDR3 sequence is CASSPGTDRPEQFF. The CDR3 nucleotides are TGCGCCAGCAGCCCAGGAACTGACAGGCCAGAGCAGTTCTTC.

This clone was counted once. The rearrangement joins TRBV13 to TRBJ2-7; 10 nucleotides agree with TRBD1. CDR1 and CDR2 (germline): PRHDT, FYEKMQ (reference sequence). The CDR3 is 15 residues long. With 0 bases clipped from V and 6 bases from J, the junction kept 5 bases outside the gene matches. CDR3: CASSLGRTGGSEQYF. The CDR3 region has the DNA TGTGCCAGCAGCTTAGGACGGACAGGGGGTAGCGAGCAGTACTTC.

The chain combines TRBV7-2 with TRBJ1-1; D is unresolved. V gave up 5 bases and J gave up 8 bases, with 9 bases separating them. This CDR3 is built from 11 residues. The V gene's germline CDR1 is SGHTA and CDR2 FQGNSA. Written as DNA, the CDR3 is TGTGCCAGCAGCCCACAAATAGAAGCTTTCTTT. This sequence encodes CASSPQIEAFF. The entire variable domain, with the rest obtained from reference TRBV7-2 and TRBJ1-1, is as follows: GAGVSQSPSNKVTEKGKDVELRCDPISGHTALYWYRQSLGQGLEFLIYFQGNSAPDKSGLPSDRFSAERTGGSVSTLTIQRTQQEDSAVYLCASSPQIEAFFGQGTRLTVV.

The chain combines TRBV15 with TRBJ1-4, with TRBD1 matching 8 bases. The CDR3 is 15 amino acids. The ends lost 3 bases at V and 6 bases at J; junction bases unmatched: 6. Germline V gene lookup returns CDR1 LNHNV and CDR2 YYDKDF (reference sequence). Here the CDR3 reads CATSRELTGDEKLFF. The CDR3 nucleotides are TGTGCCACCAGCAGGGAACTGACAGGGGATGAAAAACTGTTTTTT.

The chain carries TRBV7-9 and TRBJ1-5; TRBD1 matches 10 bases. CDR3 size: 14 residues. With V trimmed by 3 bases and J by 5 bases, 1 base remained unmatched. Germline CDR1 SEHNR, CDR2 FQNEAQ (reference sequence). The CDR3 spells CASSFGQGDQPQHF. CDR3 in DNA: TGTGCCAGCAGCTTTGGACAGGGGGATCAGCCCCAGCATTTT. The whole variable domain, filled in from reference TRBV7-9 and TRBJ1-5, reads DTGVSQNPRHKITKRGQNVTFRCDPISEHNRLYWYRQTLGQGPEFLTYFQNEAQLEKSRLLSDRFSAERPKGSFSTLEIQRTEQGDSAMYLCASSFGQGDQPQHFGDGTRLSIL.

The chain combines TRBV29-1 with TRBJ1-1; tentative D call: TRBD1 (6 bases). The CDR3 extends over 12 amino acids. V lost 6 bases, J lost 4 bases, and 12 bases lay in between. Germline CDR1 reads SQVTM; CDR2 reads ANQGSEA. The CDR3: CSVRGGATEAFF. For the CDR3, the DNA is TGCAGCGTGAGAGGGGGGGCCACTGAAGCTTTCTTT.

In this sample, this clone turned up a few times. The CDR3 coding sequence is TGTGCCAGCAGCTTGAGACTCCCAGGGGGCCATGAGCAGTTCTTC. This sequence encodes CASSLRLPGGHEQFF. The chain recombines TRBV5-4 with TRBJ2-1; 8 bases map to TRBD1. Germline V gene lookup returns CDR1 SGHNT and CDR2 YYREEE (reference sequence). V trimming: 1 base; J trimming: 8 bases; junction bases outside the gene matches: 8. This CDR3 comprises 15 residues.

J is TRBJ1-1 and V is TRBV6-1; D is unresolved. The germline gives CDR1 MNHNS, CDR2 SASEGT. The CDR3 loop spans 16 amino acids. V was trimmed by 1 base and J by 1 base, leaving 13 bases between them. CDR3 in DNA: TGTGCCAGCAGTGAAGGGTCCGGGAAGAGGAACACTGAAGCTTTCTTT. It translates to CASSEGSGKRNTEAFF.

This clone was observed a handful of times. This chain connects TRBV28 to TRBJ2-1, with a weak D call TRBD2 (7 bases). Germline values: CDR1 MDHEN, CDR2 SYDVKM. The CDR3 spans 15 residues. Trimming removed 3 bases at V and 5 bases at J, with 14 bases between. CDR3 residues: CASSFGGAPNNEQFF. The CDR3 bases are TGTGCCAGCAGTTTTGGGGGGGCCCCCAACAATGAGCAGTTCTTC.

This clone has more than one count but fewer than ten. J is TRBJ2-7 and V is TRBV25-1, with TRBD1 matching over 11 bases. This CDR3 region has 15 residues. V trimming: 4 bases; J trimming: 4 bases; junction bases outside the gene matches: 6. Germline V gene lookup returns CDR1 MGHDK and CDR2 SYGVNS. The CDR3 here is CASSAPDRGLYEQYF. The CDR3 DNA sequence: TGTGCCAGCAGTGCCCCGGACAGGGGGCTGTACGAGCAGTACTTC.

The chain couples TRBV28 to TRBJ2-7, with D possibly TRBD2 on 6 matching bases. This CDR3 is built from 14 residues. Germline V gene data show CDR1 as MDHEN and CDR2 as SYDVKM. Deletions cut 1 base from V and 4 bases from J, with 11 bases between. CDR3 DNA sequence: TGTGCCAGCAGTTTATACGGCGGGATATACGAGCAGTACTTC. As protein: CASSLYGGIYEQYF.

V usage is TRBV5-4 and J usage is TRBJ2-3; D remains unclear. Germline CDR1 is SGHNT and CDR2 is YYREEE (reference sequence). This CDR3 has 14 residues. Trimming pared 0 bases from V and 3 bases from J, leaving 8 bases between. The CDR3 here is CASSLARETDTQYF. As DNA, the CDR3 is TGTGCCAGCAGCTTGGCCCGCGAGACAGATACGCAGTATTTT.

As regards this clone: Mismatch with germline at one junction end may stem from a read error. The chain links TRBV7-7 to TRBJ2-2; a possible D gene is TRBD2 (5 bases). From germline, CDR1 is SSHAT and CDR2 FNYEAQ (reference sequence). The CDR3 is made up of 13 amino acids. CDR3 residues: CASSETRAGELFF. The CDR3 DNA follows: TGTGCTAGCAGCGAGACGAGGGCCGGGGAGCTGTTTTTT.

The chain links TRBV4-1 to TRBJ1-5; D gene uncertain. Germline loops: CDR1 MGHRA, CDR2 YSYEKL. Trimming cost V 0 bases and J 7 bases, with 13 bases left between them. The CDR3 is made up of 15 amino acids. In nucleotides, the CDR3 is TGCGCCAGCAGCCAAGAAAGGGAGGGTATCCAGCCCCAGCATTTT. Its protein product is CASSQEREGIQPQHF.